The 18 T cell receptor beta chains listed next were all sequenced from one sample in a study of shared clonotypes between healthy human individuals. This table comes from immunoSEQ multiplex PCR, and its TCRdb copy is limited to in-frame clones, with some not included. The data hold more than 2,000,000 clones, with 90% to 95% observed a single time. Sequencing input: naive CD4+ T cells sorted from blood. Documented subset: CD45RA+ positively selected. The receptor set was obtained from a man aged 18 to 35 in good health.

V and J are TRBV11-2 and TRBJ1-4; 9 bases are shared with TRBD1. The trim removed 3 bases at V and 0 bases at J, leaving 5 bases unmatched. Germline lookup yields CDR1 SGHAT and CDR2 FQNNGV. There are 17 residues in the CDR3. This chain's CDR3 is CASSLTGGPPTNEKLFF. CDR3 nucleotides: TGTGCCAGCAGCTTGACAGGGGGTCCCCCAACTAATGAAAAACTGTTTTTT.

The chain recombines TRBV6-1 with TRBJ2-5; tentatively, D is TRBD2 (5 bases). The length of the CDR3 is 14 residues. Trimming removed 4 bases from V and 2 bases from J, with 11 bases in between. Germline V gene data show CDR1 as MNHNS and CDR2 as SASEGT. In DNA form, the CDR3 reads TGTGCCAGCAGTGCTTGGGGAGCTCAAGAGACCCAGTACTTC. Encoded protein: CASSAWGAQETQYF.

The CDR3 region has the DNA TGTGCCAGCAGTTCACTTCCCGGGGGCGGGGAGCTGTTTTTT. Its protein is CASSSLPGGGELFF. The chain is built from TRBV6-5 and TRBJ2-2, with D possibly TRBD2 on 6 matching bases. The germline V gene has CDR1 MNHEY and CDR2 SVGAGI. The CDR3 has 14 amino acids. The V end was cut by 4 bases, the J end by 7 bases, with 13 bases between.

The chain is built from TRBV7-9 and TRBJ2-7; D unclear. V gave up 1 base and J gave up 1 base, with 8 bases separating them. The CDR3 extends over 14 amino acids. Germline V lookup: CDR1 SEHNR, CDR2 FQNEAQ (reference sequence). The CDR3 nucleotides read TGTGCCAGCAGCTTAGACGGCCCTTCCTACGAGCAGTACTTC. Translation gives CASSLDGPSYEQYF.

This rearrangement joins TRBV6-5 to TRBJ2-2; 8 bases fit TRBD2. The CDR3 loop spans 14 amino acids. Per the germline V gene, CDR1 is MNHEY and CDR2 is SVGAGI. V trimming: 6 bases; J trimming: 2 bases; junction bases outside the gene matches: 2. CDR3 amino acids: CASSTSGNTGELFF. The CDR3 DNA sequence: TGTGCCAGCAGCACTAGCGGCAACACCGGGGAGCTGTTTTTT.

J is TRBJ1-5 and V is TRBV4-2; D gene unclear. Trimming took 3 bases from V and 5 from J, leaving 11 bases between them. This CDR3 has 14 amino acids. In germline, CDR1 is LGHNA, CDR2 YNFKEQ. The CDR3 DNA reads TGTGCCAGCAGCCAGGGGTCGGACTATCAGCCCCAGCATTTT. Translation: CASSQGSDYQPQHF.

J is TRBJ2-7 and V is TRBV2, with D possibly being TRBD1 (6 bases). V was pared by 7 bases and J by 2 bases, with 12 bases between. The CDR3 spans 13 residues. Germline CDR1 is SNHLY and CDR2 is FYNNEI. CDR3: CASKGTKTYEQYF. CDR3 bases: TGTGCCAGCAAGGGGACAAAGACCTACGAGCAGTACTTC.

This clone was seen once. Other DNA sequences of this sample code for an identical CDR3. This chain uses TRBV6-6 with TRBJ1-2; 7 bases fit TRBD1. CDR1 MNHNY and CDR2 SVGAGI come from the germline V gene (reference sequence). This CDR3 is 14 amino acids long. V trimming: 4 bases; J trimming: 2 bases; junction bases outside the gene matches: 4. The CDR3 sequence is CASSSTGDNYGYTF. Here the CDR3 DNA reads TGTGCCAGCAGTTCTACAGGGGACAACTATGGCTACACCTTC.

The chain links TRBV19 to TRBJ1-2; 10 bases align to TRBD1. Germline assignment: CDR1 LNHDA and CDR2 SQIVND (reference sequence). This CDR3 region has 17 residues. V lost 9 bases and J lost 0; bases outside the gene matches: 13. CDR3 sequence: CASTLGDRGPTNYGYTF. CDR3 in DNA: TGTGCCAGCACTTTGGGGGACAGGGGCCCGACTAACTATGGCTACACCTTC.

The rearrangement uses TRBV6-6 and TRBJ2-5; no reliable D call. V was shortened by 5 bases and J by 5 bases, with 6 bases between the two germline ends. The CDR3 spans 11 residues. The V gene's germline CDR1 is MNHNY and CDR2 SVGAGI (reference sequence). CDR3 bases: TGTGCCAGCAGTCCGGAGGAGACCCAGTACTTC. It specifies CASSPEETQYF.

The chain combines TRBV7-2 with TRBJ2-7; D assignment may be TRBD1 or TRBD2 (6 bases each). The ends were cut back, 5 bases at V and 7 bases at J, with 21 bases in the middle. The CDR3 is 15 amino acids. Germline CDR1 is SGHTA and CDR2 is FQGNSA. The CDR3 bases are TGTGCCAGCAGCCCCGACGGCGGGACATTCCCGGAGCAGTACTTC. This encodes CASSPDGGTFPEQYF.

The chain has TRBV21-1 and TRBJ2-2; the table's D gene call, TRBD2, was not cross checked with the DNA. TRBV21-1 is an annotated pseudogene. CDR3 length equals 19 residues. The chain's CDR3 is CASRYLMGTGTTVTGELFF. CDR3 coding DNA: TGTGCCAGCCGATACTTAATGGGGACGGGGACTACGGTCACCGGGGAGCTGTTTTTT.

This clone was seen only once. Other DNA variants within this sample encode the same CDR3. The chain combines TRBV18 with TRBJ2-1, with D tentatively TRBD2 (5 bases). CDR1 is KGHSH and CDR2 is LQKENI in the germline V gene. V was cut by 5 bases and J by 4 bases, with 9 bases left in between. The CDR3 has 13 residues. In DNA, the CDR3 is TGTGCCAGCTCATCCGGACTGTACAATGAGCAGTTCTTC. This sequence encodes CASSSGLYNEQFF.

J is TRBJ1-3 and V is TRBV28, with D possibly matching TRBD1 (6 bases). Trimming left V 6 bases short and J 4 bases short, with 19 bases between. This CDR3 comprises 16 residues. The V gene's germline CDR1 is MDHEN and CDR2 SYDVKM. The CDR3 coding sequence is TGTGCCAGCAGCTGGGGAACAGGGAAATCCGGAAACACCATATATTTT. Residues: CASSWGTGKSGNTIYF.

V is TRBV7-2 and J is TRBJ2-7; TRBD2 aligns across 11 bases. V shed 3 bases and J 3 bases; nucleotides not matched to a gene: 7. The V gene's germline CDR1 is SGHTA and CDR2 FQGNSA. The CDR3 runs to 16 residues. The CDR3 DNA reads TGTGCCAGCAGCTTGCGGGGACTAGCGGTATTCTACGAGCAGTACTTC. Translated: CASSLRGLAVFYEQYF.

The gene calls are TRBV11-1 and TRBJ1-2, with D maybe TRBD1 (6 bases). Trimming stripped 0 bases from V and 8 bases from J, with 19 bases between. This CDR3 has 16 amino acids. Germline-derived CDR1 and CDR2 are SGHAT and FQDESV (reference sequence). This chain's CDR3 is CASSLAAMGAGGGYTF. In DNA form, the CDR3 reads TGTGCCAGCAGCTTAGCCGCGATGGGGGCAGGAGGCGGCTACACCTTC.

This clone was picked up one time. This specimen includes other DNA sequences encoding the same CDR3. This sequence joins TRBV5-1 and TRBJ1-2; D ambiguous. CDR3 length: 13 amino acids. Trimming removed 4 bases from V and 4 bases from J, with 11 bases in between. Germline CDR1 reads SGHRS; CDR2 reads YFSETQ. The CDR3 is CASSLESAYGYTF. The CDR3 DNA sequence: TGCGCCAGCAGCCTAGAGTCGGCCTATGGCTACACCTTC.

The chain combines TRBV7-8 with TRBJ2-3, with D tentatively TRBD1 (5 bases). The CDR3 covers 15 residues. Germline CDR1 and CDR2: SGHVS and FQNEAQ. V lost 4 bases and J 1 base, leaving 12 bases between the germline ends. The CDR3 reads CASSSGRAGTDTQYF. Here the CDR3 DNA reads TGTGCCAGCAGCTCGGGCAGGGCCGGCACAGATACGCAGTATTTT.